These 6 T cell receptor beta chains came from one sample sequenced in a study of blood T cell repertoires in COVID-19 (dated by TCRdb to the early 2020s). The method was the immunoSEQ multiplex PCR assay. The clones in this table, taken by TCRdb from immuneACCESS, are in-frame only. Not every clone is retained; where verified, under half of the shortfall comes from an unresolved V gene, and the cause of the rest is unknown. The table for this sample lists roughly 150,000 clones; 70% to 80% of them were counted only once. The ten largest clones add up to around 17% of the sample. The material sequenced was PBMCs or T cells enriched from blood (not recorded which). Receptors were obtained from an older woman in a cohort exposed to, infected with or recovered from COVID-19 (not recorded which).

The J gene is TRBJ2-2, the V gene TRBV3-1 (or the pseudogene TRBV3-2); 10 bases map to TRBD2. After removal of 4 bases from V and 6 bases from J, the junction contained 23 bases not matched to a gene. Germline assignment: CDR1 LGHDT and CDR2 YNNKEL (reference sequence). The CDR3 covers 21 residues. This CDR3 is CASSRGLHLLAGASGSGELFF. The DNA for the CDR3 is TGTGCCAGCAGCCGAGGACTTCATTTGCTAGCGGGAGCGTCTGGCTCCGGGGAGCTGTTTTTT.

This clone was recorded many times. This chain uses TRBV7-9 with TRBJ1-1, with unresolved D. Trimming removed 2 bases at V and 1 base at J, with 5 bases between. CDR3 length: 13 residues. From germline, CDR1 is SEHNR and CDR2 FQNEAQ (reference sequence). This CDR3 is CASSLQENTEAFF. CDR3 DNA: TGTGCCAGCAGCTTACAGGAGAACACTGAAGCTTTCTTT. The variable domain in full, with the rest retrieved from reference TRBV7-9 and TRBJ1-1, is DTGVSQNPRHKITKRGQNVTFRCDPISEHNRLYWYRQTLGQGPEFLTYFQNEAQLEKSRLLSDRFSAERPKGSFSTLEIQRTEQGDSAMYLCASSLQENTEAFFGQGTRLTVV.

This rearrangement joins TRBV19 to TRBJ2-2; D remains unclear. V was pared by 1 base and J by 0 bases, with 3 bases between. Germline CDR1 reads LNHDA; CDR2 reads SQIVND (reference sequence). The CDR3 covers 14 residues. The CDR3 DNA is TGTGCCAGTAGTATAGCGGCGAACACCGGGGAGCTGTTTTTT. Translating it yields CASSIAANTGELFF.

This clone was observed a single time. The CDR3 is CASSSTSSIGELFF. In nucleotides, the CDR3 is TGTGCCAGTAGTAGCACTAGCTCTATCGGGGAGCTGTTTTTT. This chain connects TRBV19 to TRBJ2-2, with D maybe TRBD2 (6 bases). The CDR3 consists of 14 residues. The germline V gene has CDR1 LNHDA and CDR2 SQIVND (reference sequence). The germline V and J ends were trimmed by 4 bases and 7 bases, with 13 bases remaining between them.

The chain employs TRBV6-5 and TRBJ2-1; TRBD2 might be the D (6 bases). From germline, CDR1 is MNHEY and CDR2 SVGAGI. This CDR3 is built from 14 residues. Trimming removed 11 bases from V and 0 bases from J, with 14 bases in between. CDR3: CAGLAASSYNEQFF. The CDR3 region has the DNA TGTGCCGGGTTAGCGGCGAGCTCCTACAATGAGCAGTTCTTC.

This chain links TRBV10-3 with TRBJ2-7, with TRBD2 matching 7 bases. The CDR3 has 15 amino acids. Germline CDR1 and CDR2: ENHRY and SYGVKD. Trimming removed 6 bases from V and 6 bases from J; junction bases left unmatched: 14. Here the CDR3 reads CAIRDPAGDLGEQYF. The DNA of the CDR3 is TGTGCCATCAGGGATCCGGCGGGAGATTTGGGCGAGCAGTACTTC.